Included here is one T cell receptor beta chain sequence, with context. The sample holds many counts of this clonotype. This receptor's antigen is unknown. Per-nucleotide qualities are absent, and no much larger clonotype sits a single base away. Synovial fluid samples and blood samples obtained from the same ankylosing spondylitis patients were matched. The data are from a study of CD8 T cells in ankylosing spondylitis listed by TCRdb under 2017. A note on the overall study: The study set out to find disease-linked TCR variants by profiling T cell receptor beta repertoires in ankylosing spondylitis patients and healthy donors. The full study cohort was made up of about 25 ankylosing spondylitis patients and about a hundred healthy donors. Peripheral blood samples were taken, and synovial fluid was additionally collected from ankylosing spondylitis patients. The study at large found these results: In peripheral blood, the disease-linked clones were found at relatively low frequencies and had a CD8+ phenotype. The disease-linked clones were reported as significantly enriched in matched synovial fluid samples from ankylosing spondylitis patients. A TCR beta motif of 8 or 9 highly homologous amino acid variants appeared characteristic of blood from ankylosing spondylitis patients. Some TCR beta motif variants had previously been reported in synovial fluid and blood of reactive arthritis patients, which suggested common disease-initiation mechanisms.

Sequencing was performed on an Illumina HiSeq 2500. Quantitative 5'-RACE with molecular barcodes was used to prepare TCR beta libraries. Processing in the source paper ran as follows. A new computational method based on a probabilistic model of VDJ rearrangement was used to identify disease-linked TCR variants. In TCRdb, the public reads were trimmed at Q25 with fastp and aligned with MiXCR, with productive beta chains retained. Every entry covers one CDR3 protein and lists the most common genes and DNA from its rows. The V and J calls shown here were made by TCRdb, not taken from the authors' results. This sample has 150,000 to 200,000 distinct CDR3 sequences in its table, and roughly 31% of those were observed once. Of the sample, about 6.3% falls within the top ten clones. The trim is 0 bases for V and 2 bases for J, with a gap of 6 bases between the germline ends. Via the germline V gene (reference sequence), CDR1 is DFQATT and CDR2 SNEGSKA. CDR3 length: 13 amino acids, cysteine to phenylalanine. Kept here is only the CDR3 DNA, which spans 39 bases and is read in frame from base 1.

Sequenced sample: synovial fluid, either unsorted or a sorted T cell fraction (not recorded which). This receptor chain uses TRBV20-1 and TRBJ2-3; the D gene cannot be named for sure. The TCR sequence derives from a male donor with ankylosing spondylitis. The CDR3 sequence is CSARDDNTDTQYF. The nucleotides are TGCAGTGCTAGAGATGACAACACAGATACGCAGTATTTT.